This T cell receptor (beta chain) was sequenced for a study of CXCR3-negative and CXCR3-positive naive CD8 T cells. Carrying UMI labels, the TRB cDNA libraries were prepared through 5' RACE. TCRdb reprocessed the 5' RACE reads and stores each CDR3 protein as one record, lacking DNA. This table holds approximately 65,000 distinct CDR3 sequences. General study points: In both naive subsets diversity was comparably high, whereas memory CD8+ cells showed much lower diversity. The TRB CDR3s that CXCR3-positive naive cells carried were more hydrophobic than those of CXCR3-negative naive cells.

Comment on this clonotype: As yet, its antigen is unknown.

Germline assignment: CDR1 LGHNA and CDR2 YSLEER. The CDR3 is 17 amino acids. Input material: naive CXCR3+ CD8+ T cells from blood. This sample's subset: CD45RO-CCR7+CD27+CD95- naive CD8+ T cells expressing CXCR3 (TNR3+). J is TRBJ1-2 and V is TRBV4-3; TCRdb's D call of TRBD1 is untestable without DNA. This sequence was found in a human donor in good health. Some clones in this sample may be carry-over from other donors' samples. The CDR3 loop reads CASSQDRRDNINYGYTF.